The clone carrying this TCR beta chain occurred a few times. These data belong to a study of blood T cell repertoires in COVID-19. Between the trimmed V and J ends, which lost 7 bases and 1 base, there was a span of 10 bases. Germline loops: CDR1 SEHNR, CDR2 FQNEAQ (reference sequence). This CDR3 has 14 amino acids. Sequencing was performed with immunoSEQ multiplex PCR; in TCRdb, only in-frame clones are kept and a portion is missing. The sample carries approximately 80,000 clones, about 76% recorded once. This TCR came from an elderly man with acute or convalescent COVID-19. The chain carries TRBV7-9 and TRBJ2-2, with D perhaps TRBD1 (6 bases). The sample taken for sequencing was peripheral blood. The CDR3 loop is CASTETGNTGELFF. In DNA, the CDR3 is TGTGCCAGCACCGAGACAGGGAACACCGGGGAGCTGTTTTTT.